Included here is one T cell receptor beta chain sequence, with context. These data belong to a study of CD8 T cells in Susac syndrome. Across the study: Patients with Susac syndrome were therapy-naive, treated with corticosteroids, or treated with intravenous immunoglobulin alone when blood was collected.

J lost 3 bases, V lost 3 bases, and 9 bases had no gene match. CDR1 is SGDLS and CDR2 is YYNGEE in the germline V gene. This CDR3 region has 16 residues. Random hexamers were used to reverse transcribe roughly 0.5 to 1 ug of RNA. Multiplex immunoSEQ PCR targeted 54 Vbeta and 13 Jbeta TCR beta segments. TCRdb ran MiXCR on the immunoSEQ multiplex PCR reads and lists one entry per CDR3 protein. The data contain around 150,000 distinct CDR3 sequences, just under 95% of them singletons. TCR beta from blood CD8+ and CD4+ T cells was sequenced. Negative isolation yielded CD8+ and CD4+ T cells; FACS enriched TEMRA cells.

J is TRBJ2-3 and V is TRBV9, with 8 positions matching TRBD2. The sequenced sample was CD8+ T cells from PBMCs. This sequence originates from a human donor with Susac syndrome. The CDR3 DNA sequence: TGTGCCAGCAGCGAACCGCAGCGGGAGACAACAGATACGCAGTATTTT. This encodes CASSEPQRETTDTQYF.